Listed here are 25 T cell receptor beta chains from one sample, sequenced in a study of T cells in Graves' hyperthyroidism and ophthalmopathy. The TCR beta CDR3 regions underwent amplification using RNA transcripts as the source. HTBI primers were the set used in a first-round RT-PCR of the TCR CDR3. TCRdb recomputed calls from the multiplex PCR reads with MiXCR, one row per CDR3 protein. The table has roughly 400,000 distinct CDR3 sequences, 15% to 17% seen once; the top ten hold 25% to 35%. Sequencing used blood. Receptors were obtained from a woman aged 18-30 years with Graves' hyperthyroidism that later progressed to Graves' ophthalmopathy.

This clonotype was detected ten times or more. The chain couples TRBV20-1 to TRBJ2-1; 13 nucleotides match TRBD2. CDR1 is DFQATT and CDR2 is SNEGSKA in the germline V gene (reference sequence). The trim removed 2 bases at V and 10 bases at J, leaving 11 bases unmatched. The CDR3 loop spans 16 amino acids. The chain's CDR3 is CSARKLAGGHYREQFF. Written as DNA, the CDR3 is TGCAGTGCTAGAAAACTAGCGGGAGGGCACTATAGGGAGCAGTTCTTC.

This clonotype was picked up many times. J is TRBJ2-1 and V is TRBV11-2, with 12 bases lining up with TRBD1. Per germline, CDR1 SGHAT and CDR2 FQNNGV. The ends lost 0 bases at V and 1 base at J; junction bases unmatched: 10. CDR3 length: 20 amino acids. CDR3 coding DNA: TGTGCCAGCAGCTTAGATTGGGGGGACAGGGGGCTTCGGTCCTACAATGAGCAGTTCTTC. It codes for CASSLDWGDRGLRSYNEQFF. The complete variable domain, with remaining parts taken from reference TRBV11-2 and TRBJ2-1, reads EAGVAQSPRYKIIEKRQSVAFWCNPISGHATLYWYQQILGQGPKLLIQFQNNGVVDDSQLPKDRFSAERLKGVDSTLKIQPAKLEDSAVYLCASSLDWGDRGLRSYNEQFFGPGTRLTVL.

The V call is TRBV14, the J call TRBJ2-1, with a possible D match to TRBD1 (6 bases). V lost 0 bases and J lost 12, with 12 bases in between. CDR1 SGHDN and CDR2 FVKESK come from the germline V gene. The CDR3 has 13 amino acids. The CDR3 reads CASSQDLQGVQFF. In nucleotides, the CDR3 is TGTGCCAGCAGCCAAGATTTACAGGGTGTGCAGTTCTTC.

This clonotype has just a few counts. The gene calls are TRBV13 and TRBJ1-3; D is ambiguous. The CDR3 covers 15 residues. V was trimmed by 4 bases and J by 1 base, leaving 11 bases between them. Per germline, CDR1 PRHDT and CDR2 FYEKMQ (reference sequence). CDR3 bases: TGTGCCAGCAGCTCCCCGACCGTATCTGGAAACACCATATATTTT. Translation gives CASSSPTVSGNTIYF.

The V call is TRBV19, the J call TRBJ2-7; 8 bases match TRBD2. The V gene end was trimmed by 5 bases and the J gene end by 4 bases; junction bases not matched to a gene: 10. The CDR3 has 15 residues. Per germline, CDR1 LNHDA and CDR2 SQIVND (reference sequence). CDR3 in amino acids: CASSRLLAGGYEQYF. The CDR3 DNA follows: TGTGCCAGTAGTCGTCTCCTAGCGGGTGGATACGAGCAGTACTTC.

This clonotype was recorded a few times. The genes are TRBV4-2 and TRBJ2-7, with 8 bases identical to TRBD2. The V gene's germline CDR1 is LGHNA and CDR2 YNFKEQ. The CDR3 spans 15 residues. With V trimmed by 4 bases and J by 3 bases, 8 bases remained unmatched. CDR3 sequence (DNA): TGTGCCAGCAGCCCATACACTACTAGCGGCTACGAGCAGTACTTC. Translated: CASSPYTTSGYEQYF.

The V call is TRBV28, the J call TRBJ2-5; 11 bases line up with TRBD1. Unmatched junction bases numbered 10, after V lost 3 bases and J lost 4 bases. The CDR3 is 17 residues long. In germline, CDR1 is MDHEN, CDR2 SYDVKM. CDR3 in DNA: TGTGCCAGCAGTTTTGCCCCGGACAGGGGGCTGGTAGAGACCCAGTACTTC. As protein: CASSFAPDRGLVETQYF.

V gene TRBV5-1 combines with J gene TRBJ2-1; 14 positions agree with TRBD2. CDR3 length equals 16 residues. V trimming: 3 bases; J trimming: 9 bases; junction bases outside the gene matches: 8. Germline values: CDR1 SGHRS, CDR2 YFSETQ. The CDR3 is CASSSGLAGVFGEQFF. CDR3 bases: TGCGCCAGCAGCTCGGGACTAGCGGGAGTTTTTGGTGAGCAGTTCTTC.

This rearrangement joins TRBV30 to TRBJ2-5, with 7 bases matching TRBD1. The germline CDR1 and CDR2 sequences are GTSNPN and SVGIG (reference sequence). This CDR3 has 15 amino acids. Trimming took 1 base from V and 5 from J; bases not matched to a gene: 10. The CDR3 DNA is TGTGCCTGGAGTGCAGACAGGGTCATCTTCGAGACCCAGTACTTC. It is translated as CAWSADRVIFETQYF.

This clonotype was counted many times. The rearrangement joins TRBV6-1 to TRBJ2-7, with TRBD2 matching 7 bases. V was clipped by 2 bases and J by 0 bases; unmatched bases: 10. The germline V gene has CDR1 MNHNS and CDR2 SASEGT. The CDR3 sequence is 17 residues long. In DNA, the CDR3 is TGTGCCAGCAGTGAAAGGGGAGCGGGACCCAGCTCCTACGAGCAGTACTTC. It yields the protein CASSERGAGPSSYEQYF.

The chain links TRBV7-2 to TRBJ2-1; 12 nucleotides align to TRBD2. With 4 bases clipped from V and 7 bases from J, the junction kept 5 bases outside the gene matches. The CDR3 is 15 amino acids. From germline, CDR1 is SGHTA and CDR2 FQGNSA. The CDR3 bases are TGTGCCAGCAGCTCGAGACTAGCGGGAGCGAATGAGCAGTTCTTC. It is translated as CASSSRLAGANEQFF.

This clonotype was counted at least ten times. The chain links TRBV24-1 to TRBJ1-1, with 8 bases that match TRBD1. Germline CDR1 is KGHDR and CDR2 is SFDVKD. V was pared by 9 bases and J by 1 base, with 9 bases of the junction left unmatched. CDR3 length: 15 residues. The CDR3 protein is CATRGAGGENTEAFF. The CDR3 DNA sequence: TGTGCCACCCGGGGGGCAGGGGGCGAGAACACTGAAGCTTTCTTT.

This clonotype occurred many times. The chain uses TRBV7-9 and TRBJ2-3; no reliable D call. The CDR3 length is 13 residues. Germline V gene sequence: CDR1 SEHNR, CDR2 FQNEAQ (reference sequence). V gave up 4 bases and J gave up 2 bases, with 7 bases separating them. CDR3 region: CASSSRTTDTQYF. CDR3 nucleotide sequence: TGTGCCAGCAGCTCGCGGACCACAGATACGCAGTATTTT.

This clonotype was detected ten times or more. This chain joins TRBV11-2 and TRBJ2-4; 7 bases are a match to TRBD1. The CDR3 sequence is 14 residues long. Germline V gives CDR1 SGHAT, CDR2 FQNNGV. With V trimmed by 9 bases and J by 7 bases, 12 bases remained unmatched. The CDR3 loop reads CARTTGDLGNIQYF. The CDR3 nucleotides are TGTGCCAGGACTACAGGGGATTTGGGGAACATTCAGTACTTC.

The V call is TRBV20-1, the J call TRBJ2-5; TRBD2 is a possible D gene (6 bases). CDR1 is DFQATT, CDR2 SNEGSKA, per germline (reference sequence). This CDR3 region has 16 residues. The V end was cut by 3 bases, the J end by 4 bases, with 21 bases between. The CDR3: CSASGGSGSRRETQYF. CDR3 nucleotide sequence: TGCAGTGCTAGTGGGGGGTCTGGGTCGAGGCGAGAGACCCAGTACTTC.

The J gene is TRBJ1-1, the V gene TRBV3-1; 8 bases map to TRBD1. This CDR3 spans 15 amino acids. Germline lookup yields CDR1 LGHDT and CDR2 YNNKEL (reference sequence). The V and J ends lost 4 bases and 4 bases, in that order; junction bases with no gene match: 8. CDR3 nucleotide sequence: TGTGCCAGCAGCCCCCGAAGAGGACAGGGCACTGAAGCTTTCTTT. Translated: CASSPRRGQGTEAFF.

The rearrangement joins TRBV25-1 to TRBJ2-5; D call uncertain. V was cut by 5 bases and J by 5 bases, with 9 bases left in between. The V gene's germline CDR1 is MGHDK and CDR2 SYGVNS. This CDR3 comprises 12 residues. The CDR3 DNA sequence: TGTGCCAGCAGTATTACTCGGGAGACCCAGTACTTC. Protein product: CASSITRETQYF.

This clonotype was detected a few times. The genes are TRBV5-8 and TRBJ2-1, with TRBD2 as a possible D gene (6 bases). Trimming removed 4 bases at V and 9 bases at J, with 17 bases between. This CDR3 spans 14 amino acids. The germline V gene encodes CDR1 SGHTS and CDR2 YDEGEE. The CDR3 loop reads CASSVEGGGSEQFF. CDR3 in DNA: TGTGCCAGCAGCGTCGAGGGAGGAGGCTCTGAGCAGTTCTTC.

The sample holds many counts of this clonotype. The rearrangement links TRBV20-1 to TRBJ1-6; D not resolved. Germline CDR1 DFQATT, CDR2 SNEGSKA (reference sequence). The CDR3 consists of 14 residues. The CDR3 sequence: CSPMEYLYNSPLHF. Here the CDR3 DNA reads TGCAGCCCGATGGAGTACCTATATAATTCACCCCTCCACTTT.

The table lists this clonotype with many counts. The rearrangement uses TRBV18 and TRBJ2-5, with D perhaps matching TRBD1 (6 bases). The CDR3 sequence is 15 residues long. V lost 2 bases and J 5 bases, leaving 15 bases between the germline ends. CDR1 and CDR2 from the germline V gene are KGHSH and LQKENI. The CDR3 region is CASSPNQGSRETQYF. Written as DNA, the CDR3 is TGTGCCAGCTCACCAAATCAGGGGAGCCGGGAGACCCAGTACTTC. The full variable domain, with the rest looked up from reference TRBV18 and TRBJ2-5, is NAGVMQNPRHLVRRRGQEARLRCSPMKGHSHVYWYRQLPEEGLKFMVYLQKENIIDESGMPKERFSAEFPKEGPSILRIQQVVRGDSAAYFCASSPNQGSRETQYFGPGTRLLVL.

This clonotype was picked up a small number of times. V and J are TRBV15 and TRBJ2-5; no reliable D call. CDR3 size: 13 residues. V lost 1 base, J lost 5 bases, and 8 bases lay in between. Germline V lookup: CDR1 LNHNV, CDR2 YYDKDF (reference sequence). The CDR3 region is CATSRVLRETQYF. CDR3 bases: TGTGCCACCAGCAGAGTACTCCGGGAGACCCAGTACTTC. The whole variable domain, remainder taken from reference TRBV15 and TRBJ2-5, is DAMVIQNPRYQVTQFGKPVTLSCSQTLNHNVMYWYQQKSSQAPKLLFHYYDKDFNNEADTPDNFQSRRPNTSFCFLDIRSPGLGDTAMYLCATSRVLRETQYFGPGTRLLVL.

This clonotype was counted at least ten times. The chain is built from TRBV12-3 or TRBV12-4 and TRBJ2-1; 10 nucleotides agree with TRBD1. This CDR3 is 15 amino acids long. J gave up 3 bases and V 8 bases, and 7 bases lay outside the gene matches. The CDR3 nucleotides are TGTGCCAGCTACACGGGACAGGGGTACTACAATGAGCAGTTCTTC. The encoded protein is CASYTGQGYYNEQFF.

The table lists this clonotype with a few counts. The rearrangement uses TRBV19 and TRBJ2-2; tentative D call: TRBD2 (5 bases). Trimming removed 3 bases from V and 4 bases from J, with 15 bases in between. The CDR3 has 16 amino acids. Germline V gene data show CDR1 as LNHDA and CDR2 as SQIVND (reference sequence). CDR3 amino acids: CASSMEVARITGELFF. CDR3 in DNA: TGTGCCAGTAGTATGGAGGTCGCCCGGATCACCGGGGAGCTGTTTTTT.

The V gene is TRBV28, the J gene TRBJ2-3; tentative D call: TRBD1 (6 bases). CDR3 length: 13 residues. V was shortened by 6 bases and J by 4 bases, with 11 bases between the two germline ends. Germline lookup yields CDR1 MDHEN and CDR2 SYDVKM. CDR3 protein: CASRDRSPDTQYF. CDR3 DNA: TGTGCCAGCAGAGACAGGTCTCCAGATACGCAGTATTTT.

This clonotype showed up just once. The DNA of the CDR3 is TGTGCCAGCAGCTCGGGGGGAGGGCCTACCTACGAGCAGTACTTC. It translates to CASSSGGGPTYEQYF. The chain links TRBV7-2 to TRBJ2-7; 7 nucleotides align to TRBD2. The CDR3 contains 15 residues. Germline loops: CDR1 SGHTA, CDR2 FQGNSA. With 4 bases clipped from V and 2 bases from J, the junction kept 8 bases outside the gene matches.